The next 12 T cell receptor beta chains were all read from a single sample in a study of blood T cell repertoires in COVID-19 (dated by TCRdb to 2020 to 2021). Library construction relied on the immunoSEQ multiplex PCR assay. The table was pulled from immuneACCESS by TCRdb, which kept in-frame rearrangements only. Such tables lose some clones; where checked, under half of the loss comes from unresolved V genes, and the rest has no known cause. Counted in this sample were around 140,000 clones; approximately 90% of them appeared once. Together, the top ten hold over 0.75% of the sample. Sequencing was done on a sample of peripheral blood. The receptor source for this set is a woman in her forties or fifties with acute or convalescent COVID-19.

The V gene is TRBV5-6, the J gene TRBJ1-5; 8 bases map to TRBD1. CDR1 and CDR2 (germline): SGHDT, YYEEEE. With 3 bases clipped from V and 7 bases from J, the junction kept 6 bases outside the gene matches. This CDR3 comprises 14 residues. The CDR3 DNA sequence: TGTGCCAGCAGCTCAGGGGGCGGGTGGCAGCCCCAGCATTTT. Residues: CASSSGGGWQPQHF.

Comments on this clone: At one end the junction does not follow the germline gene, possibly because of a read error. In nucleotides, the CDR3 is TGCGCCAGCAGCCGGACAGGGGGCAGGCTCTTT. Residues: CASSRTGGRLF. This chain joins TRBV23-1 and TRBJ1-1, with 11 bases that match TRBD1. TRBV23-1 is an ORF; its function is uncertain. There are 11 residues in the CDR3.

J is TRBJ2-1 and V is TRBV29-1; TRBD1 aligns across 7 bases. CDR1 and CDR2 (germline): SQVTM, ANQGSEA. CDR3 length: 16 amino acids. V lost 1 base and J lost 3; bases outside the gene matches: 9. In DNA, the CDR3 is TGCAGCGTTGAAGGTCGGGACAGTGGCCTCTACAATGAGCAGTTCTTC. It is translated as CSVEGRDSGLYNEQFF.

The chain joins TRBV6-7 to TRBJ1-5, with no clear D. TRBV6-7 is an ORF; its function is uncertain. The CDR3 length is 10 residues. With 10 bases removed from V and 5 bases from J, the gap between germline ends came to 6 bases. The CDR3 coding sequence is TGTGCCACCACACATCAGCCCCAGCATTTT. Encoded protein: CATTHQPQHF.

The CDR3: CASSPYWTPYGYTF. CDR3 bases: TGTGCCAGCTCACCCTATTGGACACCCTATGGCTACACCTTC. The chain is built from TRBV18 and TRBJ1-2; D may be TRBD1 (5 bases). The CDR3 runs 14 residues. Germline CDR1 reads KGHSH; CDR2 reads LQKENI. The V end lost 3 bases, the J end lost 4 bases, and 12 bases lay between the germline ends.

The V call is TRBV7-8, the J call TRBJ2-7, with 13 bases lining up with TRBD2. Germline CDR1 reads SGHVS; CDR2 reads FQNEAQ. V gave up 8 bases and J gave up 7 bases; unmatched junction bases: 8. CDR3 length equals 14 residues. CDR3 sequence (DNA): TGTGCCAGCCCGACCAAGGGACTAGCGGGAGAGCAGTACTTC. Its translation: CASPTKGLAGEQYF.

The rearrangement uses TRBV27 and TRBJ2-1, with a tentative D call TRBD1 (5 bases). The CDR3 sequence is 15 residues long. The V gene's germline CDR1 is MNHEY and CDR2 SMNVEV (reference sequence). V lost 5 bases and J 7 bases, leaving 18 bases between the germline ends. The CDR3 DNA sequence: TGTGCCAGCAGTAATTACCGGACATCAGGGAATGAGCAGTTCTTC. Protein sequence: CASSNYRTSGNEQFF.

This clone occurred once. This chain links TRBV27 with TRBJ2-1, with 9 bases fitting TRBD1. Germline loops: CDR1 MNHEY, CDR2 SMNVEV (reference sequence). Germline trimming cut 4 bases from V and 3 bases from J; bases unmatched to any gene: 10. The CDR3 contains 17 residues. DNA for the CDR3: TGTGCCAGCAGTTCGCCCCCGACAGGGGGTCTCTACAATGAGCAGTTCTTC. It is translated as CASSSPPTGGLYNEQFF.

V is TRBV7-2 and J is TRBJ1-2, with D unresolved. Germline loops: CDR1 SGHTA, CDR2 FQGNSA. The germline V and J ends were trimmed by 0 bases and 8 bases, with 7 bases remaining between them. This CDR3 is 12 amino acids long. CDR3 in amino acids: CASSLANSGYTF. As DNA, the CDR3 is TGTGCCAGCAGCTTAGCGAACAGCGGCTACACCTTC.

This chain joins TRBV28 and TRBJ1-6; D might be TRBD1 (6 bases). This CDR3 contains 14 residues. CDR1 is MDHEN, CDR2 SYDVKM, per germline. The V gene lost 2 bases and the J gene lost 11 bases, with 13 bases spanning the gap. CDR3 residues: CASSLNRERTPLHF. Here the CDR3 DNA reads TGTGCCAGCAGTTTAAACAGGGAAAGGACACCCCTCCACTTT.

The genes are TRBV7-3 and TRBJ2-3; TRBD1 matches 9 bases. This CDR3 comprises 16 residues. The germline V gene encodes CDR1 SGHTA and CDR2 FQGTGA. J lost 3 bases, V lost 4 bases, and 8 bases had no gene match. CDR3 in amino acids: CASSYGPQGATDTQYF. DNA for the CDR3: TGTGCCAGCAGCTACGGCCCACAGGGGGCGACAGATACGCAGTATTTT.

The chain has TRBV7-9 and TRBJ1-2; 10 bases are a match to TRBD1. CDR3 length: 15 amino acids. After removal of 1 base from V and 4 bases from J, the junction contained 3 bases not matched to a gene. Germline-derived CDR1 and CDR2 are SEHNR and FQNEAQ (reference sequence). CDR3 nucleotides: TGTGCCAGCAGCTTAGAGGGACAGGGGCTCTATGGCTACACCTTC. Amino acid sequence: CASSLEGQGLYGYTF.